A single T cell receptor (beta chain) is shown here with its context. Its antigen is as yet unknown. These data belong to a study of shared clonotypes between healthy human individuals. For the study at large: CD4 naive cells filled three plates per donor, CD4 memory three, CD8 naive two and CD8 memory one. Study-wide points: Naive CD4 clonotypes overlapped across a handful of donors at about 5.3%. Incompleteness in sorted-subset sequencing, despite large depth, was shown by rarefaction. It was only blood that was sampled, and tissue repertoires likely differ.

Profiling relied on immunoSEQ multiplex PCR, and the TCRdb table lists in-frame clones only, not all of them. The sample lists under 2,500,000 clones, more than 90% seen once, with less than 0.15% in the top ten. This clonotype originated in a man younger than 35 in good health. The specimen sequenced was naive CD4+ T cells sorted from blood. This sample's subset: CD45RA+ positively selected.

CDR3 region: CASSVQGGDQPQHF. The CDR3, as DNA: TGTGCCAGCAGCGTACAGGGAGGAGATCAGCCCCAGCATTTT. The chain recombines TRBV9 with TRBJ1-5, with a weak D call TRBD1 (5 bases). V lost 1 base and J 5 bases, leaving 10 bases between the germline ends. The CDR3 is 14 residues long. Germline V gene data show CDR1 as SGDLS and CDR2 as YYNGEE.